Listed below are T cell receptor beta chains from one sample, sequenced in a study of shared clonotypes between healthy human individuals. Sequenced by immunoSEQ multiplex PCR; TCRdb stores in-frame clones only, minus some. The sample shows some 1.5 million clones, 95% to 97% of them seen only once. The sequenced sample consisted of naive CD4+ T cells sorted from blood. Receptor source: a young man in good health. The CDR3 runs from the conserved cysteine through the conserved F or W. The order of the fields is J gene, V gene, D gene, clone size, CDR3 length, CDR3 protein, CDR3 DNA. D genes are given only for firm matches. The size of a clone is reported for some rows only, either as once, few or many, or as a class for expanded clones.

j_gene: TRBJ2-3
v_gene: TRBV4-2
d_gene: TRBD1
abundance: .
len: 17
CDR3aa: CASSHVSLTGSTDTQYF
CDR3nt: TGTGCCAGCAGCCACGTAAGTTTGACAGGGAGCACAGATACGCAGTATTTT

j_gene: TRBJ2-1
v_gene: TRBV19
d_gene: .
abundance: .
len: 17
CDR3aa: CASSKARAESSYNEQFF
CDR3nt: TGTGCCAGTAGTAAAGCCCGTGCGGAAAGCTCCTACAATGAGCAGTTCTTC

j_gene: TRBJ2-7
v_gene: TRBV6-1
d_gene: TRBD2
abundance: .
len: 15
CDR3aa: CASTGLAGLSYEQYF
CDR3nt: TGTGCCAGCACAGGACTAGCGGGCCTCAGCTACGAGCAGTACTTC

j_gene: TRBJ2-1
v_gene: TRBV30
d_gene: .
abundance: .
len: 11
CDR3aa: CAWSSFFEQFF
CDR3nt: TGTGCCTGGAGTTCCTTCTTTGAGCAGTTCTTC

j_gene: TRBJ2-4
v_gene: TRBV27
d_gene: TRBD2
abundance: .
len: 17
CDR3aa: CASSLSGRGLAKNIQYF
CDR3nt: TGTGCCAGCAGTTTAAGCGGGAGGGGGCTAGCCAAAAACATTCAGTACTTC

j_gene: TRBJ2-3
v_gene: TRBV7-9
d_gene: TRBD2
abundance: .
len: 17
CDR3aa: CASSYGTTSGGTDTQYF
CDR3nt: TGTGCCAGCAGCTACGGAACGACTAGCGGGGGCACAGATACGCAGTATTTT

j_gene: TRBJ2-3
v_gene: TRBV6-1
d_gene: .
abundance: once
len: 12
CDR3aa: CASSADTLTQYF
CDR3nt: TGTGCCAGCAGTGCGGACACCCTAACGCAGTATTTT

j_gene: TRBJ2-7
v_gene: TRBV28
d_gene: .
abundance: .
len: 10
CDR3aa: CASSFIQQYF
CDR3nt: TGTGCCAGCAGTTTCATCCAGCAGTACTTC

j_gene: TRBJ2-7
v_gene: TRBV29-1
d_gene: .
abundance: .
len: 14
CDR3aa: CSVGGGSGVYEQYF
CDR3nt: TGCAGCGTTGGGGGCGGATCAGGGGTCTACGAGCAGTACTTC

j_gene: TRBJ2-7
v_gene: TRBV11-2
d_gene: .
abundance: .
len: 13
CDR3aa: CASSHATDHEQYF
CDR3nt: TGTGCCAGCAGCCACGCCACAGACCACGAGCAGTACTTC

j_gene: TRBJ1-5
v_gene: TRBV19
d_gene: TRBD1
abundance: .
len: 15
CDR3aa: CASSIMTGEDQPQHF
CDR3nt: TGTGCCAGTAGTATCATGACAGGGGAGGATCAGCCCCAGCATTTT

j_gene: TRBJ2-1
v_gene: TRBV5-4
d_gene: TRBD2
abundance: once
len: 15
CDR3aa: CASSDRLAGIYEQFF
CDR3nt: TGTGCCAGCAGCGACAGACTAGCGGGAATCTATGAGCAGTTCTTC

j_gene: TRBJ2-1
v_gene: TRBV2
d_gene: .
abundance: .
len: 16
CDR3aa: CASSNPWGSLIGEQFF
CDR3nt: TGTGCCAGCAGTAATCCTTGGGGGAGCTTGATTGGTGAGCAGTTCTTC

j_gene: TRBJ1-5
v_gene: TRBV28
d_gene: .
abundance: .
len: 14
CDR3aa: CASSLRQGNQPQHF
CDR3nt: TGTGCCAGCAGTCTAAGACAGGGCAATCAGCCCCAGCATTTT

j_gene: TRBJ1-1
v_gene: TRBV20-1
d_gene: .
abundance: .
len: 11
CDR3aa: CSARDSGEAFF
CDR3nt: TGCAGTGCTAGAGATAGCGGGGAAGCTTTCTTT

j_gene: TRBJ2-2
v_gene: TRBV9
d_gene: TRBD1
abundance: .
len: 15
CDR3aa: CASSVEGASDGELFF
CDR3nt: TGTGCCAGCAGCGTAGAGGGGGCGAGTGACGGGGAGCTGTTTTTT

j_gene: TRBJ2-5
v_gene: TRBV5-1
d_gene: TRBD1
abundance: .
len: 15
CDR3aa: CASSLVQGEGETQYF
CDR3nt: TGCGCCAGCAGCTTGGTACAGGGGGAAGGAGAGACCCAGTACTTC

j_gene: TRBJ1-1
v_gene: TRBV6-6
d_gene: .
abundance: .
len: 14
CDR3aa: CASSRLAANTEAFF
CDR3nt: TGTGCCAGCAGTCGACTCGCGGCAAACACTGAAGCTTTCTTT

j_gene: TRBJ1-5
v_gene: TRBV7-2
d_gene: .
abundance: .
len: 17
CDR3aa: CASRKIGRGNSNQPQHF
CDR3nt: TGTGCCAGCAGAAAGATTGGGAGGGGAAACAGCAATCAGCCCCAGCATTTT

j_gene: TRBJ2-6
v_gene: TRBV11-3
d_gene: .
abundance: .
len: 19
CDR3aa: CASSLPYRRPNSGANVLTF
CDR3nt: TGTGCCAGCAGCTTACCCTACAGGAGACCCAACTCTGGGGCCAACGTCCTGACTTTC

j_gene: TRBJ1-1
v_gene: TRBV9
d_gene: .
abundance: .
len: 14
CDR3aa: CASSVSTGTAEAFF
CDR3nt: TGTGCCAGCAGCGTTAGTACCGGGACGGCTGAAGCTTTCTTT

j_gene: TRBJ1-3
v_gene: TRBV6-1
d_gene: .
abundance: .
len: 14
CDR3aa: CASSTDASGNTIYF
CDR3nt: TGTGCCAGCAGTACCGACGCCTCTGGAAACACCATATATTTT

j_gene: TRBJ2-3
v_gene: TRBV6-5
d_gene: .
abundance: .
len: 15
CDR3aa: CATTRVAVGGRLAYF
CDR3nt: TGTGCCACCACCCGTGTCGCAGTCGGGGGCCGCCTGGCGTATTTT

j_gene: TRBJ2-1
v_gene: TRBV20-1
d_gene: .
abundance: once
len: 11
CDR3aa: CSARDNYEQFF
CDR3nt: TGCAGTGCTAGAGATAACTATGAGCAGTTCTTC

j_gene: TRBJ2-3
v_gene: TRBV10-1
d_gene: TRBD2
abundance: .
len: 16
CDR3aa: CASSPGLAGQSDTQYF
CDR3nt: TGCGCCAGCAGTCCTGGACTAGCGGGACAATCAGATACGCAGTATTTT

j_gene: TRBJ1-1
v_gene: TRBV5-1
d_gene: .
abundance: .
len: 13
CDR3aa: CASSLDMQAEAFF
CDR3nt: TGCGCCAGCAGTTTGGACATGCAAGCCGAAGCTTTCTTT

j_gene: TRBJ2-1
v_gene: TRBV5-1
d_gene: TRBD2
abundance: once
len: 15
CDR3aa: CASSLLGGRVNEQFF
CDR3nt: TGCGCCAGCAGCTTGCTCGGCGGGAGGGTCAATGAGCAGTTCTTC

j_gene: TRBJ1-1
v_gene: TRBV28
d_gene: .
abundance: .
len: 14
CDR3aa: CASRLQGFDTEAFF
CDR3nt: TGTGCCAGCAGGCTACAGGGTTTTGACACTGAAGCTTTCTTT

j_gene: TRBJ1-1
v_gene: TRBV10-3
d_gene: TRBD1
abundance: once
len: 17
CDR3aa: CAISESQGVGPNTEAFF
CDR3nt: TGTGCCATCAGTGAGTCGCAGGGGGTCGGCCCGAACACTGAAGCTTTCTTT

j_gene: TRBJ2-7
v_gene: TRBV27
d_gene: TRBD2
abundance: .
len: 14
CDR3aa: CASSLLAGSNEQYF
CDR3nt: TGTGCCAGCAGTTTACTAGCGGGATCTAACGAGCAGTACTTC

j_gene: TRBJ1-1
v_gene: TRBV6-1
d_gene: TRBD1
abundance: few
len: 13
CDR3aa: CASSETGYTEAFF
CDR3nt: TGTGCCAGCAGTGAGACAGGGTATACTGAAGCTTTCTTT

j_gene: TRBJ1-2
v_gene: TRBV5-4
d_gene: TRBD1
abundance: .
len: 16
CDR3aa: CASSLAQGASNYGYTF
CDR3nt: TGTGCCAGCAGCTTGGCACAGGGGGCCTCCAACTATGGCTACACCTTC

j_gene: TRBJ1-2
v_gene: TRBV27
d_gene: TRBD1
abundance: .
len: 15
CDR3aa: CASSQTGAANYGYTF
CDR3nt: TGTGCCAGCAGTCAAACAGGGGCAGCTAACTATGGCTACACCTTC

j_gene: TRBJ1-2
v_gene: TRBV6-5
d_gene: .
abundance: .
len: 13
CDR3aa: CASTPGRNYGYTF
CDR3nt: TGTGCCAGCACCCCGGGACGTAACTATGGCTACACCTTC

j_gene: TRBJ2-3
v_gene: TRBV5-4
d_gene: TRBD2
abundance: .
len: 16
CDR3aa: CASSLPSGALTDTQYF
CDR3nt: TGTGCCAGCAGCTTGCCTAGCGGGGCCCTCACAGATACGCAGTATTTT

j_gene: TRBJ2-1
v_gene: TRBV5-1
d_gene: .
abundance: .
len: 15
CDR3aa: CASSLGRLPLNEQFF
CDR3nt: TGCGCCAGCAGCTTGGGCCGGCTACCCTTAAATGAGCAGTTCTTC

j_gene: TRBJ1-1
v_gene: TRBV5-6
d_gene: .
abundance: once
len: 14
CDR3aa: CASSLRGWNTEAFF
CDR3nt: TGTGCCAGCAGCCTCAGGGGTTGGAACACTGAAGCTTTCTTT

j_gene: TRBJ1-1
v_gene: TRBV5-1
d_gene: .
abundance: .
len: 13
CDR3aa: CASRQTGITEAFF
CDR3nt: TGCGCCAGCAGACAAACAGGGATCACTGAAGCTTTCTTT

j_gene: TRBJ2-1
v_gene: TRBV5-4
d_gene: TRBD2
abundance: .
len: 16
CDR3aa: CASSLESGRALNEQFF
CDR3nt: TGTGCCAGCAGCTTGGAAAGCGGGAGGGCCTTGAATGAGCAGTTCTTC

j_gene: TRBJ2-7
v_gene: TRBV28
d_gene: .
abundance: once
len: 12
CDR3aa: CASRIPPYEQYF
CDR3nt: TGTGCCAGCAGGATTCCCCCCTACGAGCAGTACTTC

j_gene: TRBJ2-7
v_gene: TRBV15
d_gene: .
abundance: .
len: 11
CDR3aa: CATSRGDEQYF
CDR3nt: TGTGCCACCAGCAGAGGAGACGAGCAGTACTTC

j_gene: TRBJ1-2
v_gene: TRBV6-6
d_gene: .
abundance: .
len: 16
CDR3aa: CASSYLSPALDYGYTF
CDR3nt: TGTGCCAGCAGTTACCTCTCCCCCGCGTTGGACTATGGCTACACCTTC